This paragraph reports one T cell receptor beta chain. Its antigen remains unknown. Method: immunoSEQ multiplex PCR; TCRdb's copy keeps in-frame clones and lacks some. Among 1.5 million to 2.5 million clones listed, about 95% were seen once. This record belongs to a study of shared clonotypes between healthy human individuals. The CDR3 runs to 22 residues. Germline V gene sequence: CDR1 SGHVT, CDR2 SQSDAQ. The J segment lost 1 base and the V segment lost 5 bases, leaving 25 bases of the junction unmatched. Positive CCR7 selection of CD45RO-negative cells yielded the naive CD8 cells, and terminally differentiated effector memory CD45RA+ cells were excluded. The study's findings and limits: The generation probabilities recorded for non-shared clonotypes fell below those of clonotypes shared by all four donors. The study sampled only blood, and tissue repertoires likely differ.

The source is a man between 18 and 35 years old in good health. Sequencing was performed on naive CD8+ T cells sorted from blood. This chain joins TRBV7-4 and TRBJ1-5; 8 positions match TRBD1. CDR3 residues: CASSPQDRVGSYYRRSNQPQHF. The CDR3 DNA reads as TGTGCCAGCAGCCCACAGGACAGGGTGGGGTCCTATTATCGGAGAAGCAATCAGCCCCAGCATTTT.